The subject of this entry is one T cell receptor beta chain. Sequenced by immunoSEQ multiplex PCR; TCRdb stores in-frame clones only, minus some. The table lists more than 85,000 clones, roughly 89% of them singletons, with 0.27% in the top ten. The data were obtained in a study of OX40 agonist ivuxolimab in advanced cancers. The receptor was isolated from an adult with an advanced solid tumor such as melanoma, head and neck, liver or kidney cancer. Sequencing was performed on CD4+ or CD8+ T cells sorted from blood, taken in a trial of the OX40 agonist ivuxolimab.

The CDR3 spells CAWSVLAEGTEAFF. Written as DNA, the CDR3 is TGTGCCTGGAGTGTATTGGCAGAGGGGACTGAAGCTTTCTTT. The gene calls are TRBV30 and TRBJ1-1; maybe TRBD1 (5 bases). The germline CDR1 and CDR2 sequences are GTSNPN and SVGIG (reference sequence). The CDR3 has 14 residues. Trimming removed 0 bases at V and 5 bases at J, with 13 bases between.